Listed here is a single T cell receptor beta chain. CDR1 and CDR2 from the germline V gene are PRHDT and FYEKMQ (reference sequence). The germline V and J ends were trimmed by 1 base and 3 bases, with 15 bases remaining between them. The CDR3 spans 16 residues. This sample was included in a study of T cell changes during pregnancy in multiple sclerosis. Sequencing used immunoSEQ multiplex PCR; TCRdb keeps in-frame clones, though not all of them. The data show 39,000 or so clones, with 75% to 95% seen just once and over 10% held by the top ten. The chain joins TRBV13 to TRBJ1-2, with D unclear. The sample consisted of CD8+ T cells from peripheral blood mononuclear cells, taken after pregnancy. This TCR derives from a female donor with multiple sclerosis, enrolled in a pregnancy study. The CDR3 region is CASSLVSGEGDYGYTF. Here the CDR3 DNA reads TGTGCCAGCAGCTTAGTGAGCGGCGAAGGAGACTATGGCTACACCTTC.